This T cell receptor beta chain emerged from a study of beta chain features in type 1 diabetes. In the study overall: Investigators examined more than 90 million sorted cells across all samples.

Germline CDR1 and CDR2: LNHDA and SQIVND (reference sequence). The length of the CDR3 is 14 residues. V was clipped by 6 bases and J by 1 base, with 12 bases between them. Study-wide results and limits: Shorter TCRB CDR3s, moderately but significantly so, were found in Type 1 diabetes patients in all four CD4+ subsets.

Expressed TCRB transcripts were sequenced because the entire RNA isolate underwent reverse transcription. The repertoire was sequenced with immunoSEQ multiplex PCR; TCRdb's copy has only in-frame clones and lacks some. The sample lists some 110,000 clones, about 17% seen once, with about 2.5% in the top ten. Only a few counts were recorded for this clone. Its antigen is not known. The sequencing sample was made of central memory CD4+ T cells from blood. The receptor's source is a man younger than 40 with type 1 diabetes. J is TRBJ1-2 and V is TRBV19, with a tentative D call TRBD1 (6 bases). CDR3 bases: TGTGCCAGTAGCCCGACAGGTTATAACTATGGCTACACCTTC. It codes for CASSPTGYNYGYTF.